This T cell receptor (beta chain) was retrieved from a study of STAT5B mutations in CD4+ large granular lymphocyte leukemia. Germline assignment: CDR1 ENHRY and CDR2 SYGVKD. The CDR3 runs to 11 residues. With 4 bases removed from V and 11 bases from J, the gap between germline ends came to 11 bases. Per the authors' pipeline: Lowest detectable productive clonotype frequency was 2.59 x 10-5. Some clones are missing from TCRdb's copy, which holds only in-frame ones; the method was immunoSEQ multiplex PCR. Clone size and the V and J calls come from that table; the DNA yielded D and trimming. Of fewer than 50,000 clones listed, about 86% are singletons. General study results and limits: 25% of private leukemic clonotypes occurred rarely in other patients' non-leukemic repertoires.

With respect to this clone: Its antigen is still unknown.

The specimen sequenced was CD4+ T cells from blood buffy coats. The TCR comes from a human donor in good health. The V gene is TRBV10-3, the J gene TRBJ1-1; D ambiguous. CDR3 DNA: TGTGCCATCAGTGGTGGGGTCTTGGCTTTCTTT. It translates to CAISGGVLAFF.